This entry lists 24 T cell receptor beta chains sequenced from one sample in a study of blood T cells in healthy people across ages. The authors ran a second PCR of roughly 6 to 12 cycles using a sample-barcoded 5' primer and a J-beta primer mix. TCRdb re-derived calls from the 5' RACE reads in MiXCR, one entry per CDR3 protein. The data hold fewer than 1 million distinct CDR3 sequences, with under 45% observed a single time. The sample comprised blood. The receptor set was obtained from a man aged 60 to 69 in good health.

This clonotype appeared a few times. The chain links TRBV12-3 or TRBV12-4 to TRBJ2-5; 13 bases fit TRBD2. With V trimmed by 9 bases and J by 3 bases, 4 bases remained unmatched. The CDR3 extends over 14 amino acids. CDR3 protein: CASRTSGGEETQYF. As DNA, the CDR3 is TGTGCCAGTAGAACTAGCGGGGGGGAAGAGACCCAGTACTTC.

The V and J genes are TRBV6-5 and TRBJ2-7; no clear D. V lost 5 bases, J lost 2 bases, and 10 bases lay in between. The CDR3 has 13 amino acids. Per the germline V gene, CDR1 is MNHEY and CDR2 is SVGAGI. CDR3 DNA sequence: TGTGCCAGCAGTCCCAAGACCCCCTACGAGCAGTACTTC. Its protein product is CASSPKTPYEQYF.

The genes are TRBV5-6 and TRBJ1-6; TRBD1 is a possible D gene (5 bases). V was shortened by 7 bases and J by 6 bases, with 17 bases between the two germline ends. This CDR3 comprises 15 residues. Germline-derived CDR1 and CDR2 are SGHDT and YYEEEE. The CDR3 is CASSTGRRLNSPLHF. The CDR3 DNA reads TGTGCCAGCTCCACAGGCAGAAGACTTAATTCACCCCTCCACTTT.

This clonotype has more than one count but fewer than ten. This rearrangement joins TRBV2 to TRBJ2-5; D is possibly TRBD2 (6 bases). The V and J ends lost 6 bases and 4 bases respectively, with 12 bases between them. This CDR3 is built from 13 residues. From germline, CDR1 is SNHLY and CDR2 FYNNEI. CDR3 sequence: CASRLRGLETQYF. CDR3 sequence (DNA): TGTGCCAGCAGGTTGAGGGGACTAGAGACCCAGTACTTC.

The chain has TRBV6-6 and TRBJ1-6; TRBD1 is a possible D gene (5 bases). The CDR3 is 14 residues long. The germline V gene encodes CDR1 MNHNY and CDR2 SVGAGI (reference sequence). The V end lost 7 bases, the J end lost 5 bases, and 12 bases lay between the germline ends. CDR3 sequence (DNA): TGTGCCAGCAAACCCAGGGAGAATAATTCACCCCTCCACTTT. This translates into CASKPRENNSPLHF.

The CDR3 DNA reads TGTGCCAGCAGCTCCGCTGGACTAAGAAATCACAATGAGCAGTTCTTC. This sequence encodes CASSSAGLRNHNEQFF. This chain links TRBV7-9 with TRBJ2-1; a possible D gene is TRBD2 (6 bases). The germline V and J ends were trimmed by 4 bases and 5 bases, with 18 bases remaining between them. The V gene's germline CDR1 is SEHNR and CDR2 FQNEAQ (reference sequence). The CDR3 length is 16 residues.

This clonotype was seen a few times. V is TRBV28 and J is TRBJ2-5, with D unresolved. The CDR3 runs to 17 residues. V lost 7 bases and J 5 bases, leaving 26 bases between the germline ends. Per the germline V gene, CDR1 is MDHEN and CDR2 is SYDVKM. The CDR3 region is CASKTAAVGWQVETQYF. As DNA, the CDR3 is TGTGCCAGCAAGACGGCGGCAGTTGGTTGGCAAGTTGAGACCCAGTACTTC. The variable domain in full, completed from reference TRBV28 and TRBJ2-5, reads DVKVTQSSRYLVKRTGEKVFLECVQDMDHENMFWYRQDPGLGLRLIYFSYDVKMKEKGDIPEGYSVSREKKERFSLILESASTNQTSMYLCASKTAAVGWQVETQYFGPGTRLLVL.

CDR3 protein: CASSFSNDQPQHF. The CDR3 DNA follows: TGTGCCAGCAGTTTCAGCAATGATCAGCCCCAGCATTTT. This chain uses TRBV3-1 with TRBJ1-5; D call uncertain. CDR3 length equals 13 residues. Trimming removed 6 bases from V and 5 bases from J, with 11 bases in between. Germline lookup yields CDR1 LGHDT and CDR2 YNNKEL (reference sequence).

The chain carries TRBV27 and TRBJ2-3; no clear D gene. V lost 5 bases and J 1 base, leaving 7 bases between the germline ends. The CDR3 loop spans 13 amino acids. Germline V gives CDR1 MNHEY, CDR2 SMNVEV (reference sequence). DNA for the CDR3: TGTGCCAGCAGTCCAACCCGCACAGATACGCAGTATTTT. Protein sequence: CASSPTRTDTQYF.

CDR3 coding DNA: TGCAGTGCTAGAGAGGGGGGCGTGGTGAAGGCCCAGTACTTC. This gives the protein CSAREGGVVKAQYF. The chain couples TRBV20-1 to TRBJ2-5; tentatively, D is TRBD1 or TRBD2 (6 bases each). The CDR3 contains 14 residues. The V gene's germline CDR1 is DFQATT and CDR2 SNEGSKA (reference sequence). Trimming took off 0 bases at V and 9 bases at J, with 17 bases between the two ends.

This clonotype was counted a few times. This chain joins TRBV7-7 and TRBJ2-1; 7 bases agree with TRBD1. The CDR3 loop spans 19 amino acids. Unmatched junction bases numbered 13, after V lost 2 bases and J lost 0 bases. CDR1 is SSHAT, CDR2 FNYEAQ, per germline (reference sequence). CDR3 in amino acids: CASSLIGHPDRSSYNEQFF. In nucleotides, the CDR3 is TGTGCCAGCAGCTTAATAGGACATCCGGACAGGAGCTCCTACAATGAGCAGTTCTTC.

This clonotype was seen only a few times. The rearrangement uses TRBV6-5 and TRBJ1-1; 7 bases align to TRBD1. Germline V gene data show CDR1 as MNHEY and CDR2 as SVGAGI. This CDR3 spans 13 amino acids. V was clipped by 2 bases and J by 12 bases; unmatched bases: 9. The CDR3 is CASSYTEDRVPFF. CDR3 nucleotides: TGTGCCAGCAGTTACACCGAAGACAGGGTCCCTTTCTTT.

This clonotype was counted many times. The CDR3 sequence: CASSFRDRGSAETQYF. In DNA form, the CDR3 reads TGTGCCAGCAGCTTTCGAGACAGGGGTAGCGCGGAGACCCAGTACTTC. The genes are TRBV9 and TRBJ2-5, with 8 bases lining up with TRBD1. The length of the CDR3 is 16 residues. Per germline, CDR1 SGDLS and CDR2 YYNGEE. Unmatched junction bases numbered 13, after V lost 4 bases and J lost 5 bases.

The chain is built from TRBV5-6 and TRBJ2-7; D uncertain. This CDR3 spans 12 amino acids. Trimming took off 4 bases at V and 4 bases at J, with 9 bases between the two ends. Germline loops: CDR1 SGHDT, CDR2 YYEEEE. CDR3 DNA sequence: TGTGCCAGCAGCGCGCGAAGGTACGAGCAGTACTTC. Residues: CASSARRYEQYF.

This chain connects TRBV12-5 to TRBJ2-7; TRBD2 might be the D (5 bases). V was pared by 1 base and J by 2 bases, with 12 bases between. This CDR3 spans 15 amino acids. Germline CDR1 reads LGHNT; CDR2 reads FRNRAP. In DNA, the CDR3 is TGTGCTAGTGGTTTGGGCTCGGAGAGGGCCTACGAGCAGTACTTC. Its translation: CASGLGSERAYEQYF.

Only a few counts were recorded for this clonotype. This sequence joins TRBV5-4 and TRBJ1-1, with D tentatively TRBD1 (5 bases). The germline gives CDR1 SGHNT, CDR2 YYREEE (reference sequence). V lost 2 bases and J lost 6, with 14 bases in between. This CDR3 is 14 amino acids long. CDR3 loop: CASSFTGDDAEAFF. The CDR3 coding sequence is TGTGCCAGCAGCTTTACTGGGGACGACGCTGAAGCTTTCTTT.

The table lists this clonotype with a few counts. The chain is built from TRBV18 and TRBJ2-4; 7 nucleotides line up with TRBD1. Looked up from germline, CDR1 is KGHSH and CDR2 is LQKENI. V shed 2 bases, J shed 1 base, and the junction held 5 bases outside the gene matches. CDR3 length: 16 residues. CDR3 residues: CASSPRGPSAKNIQYF. DNA of the CDR3: TGTGCCAGCTCACCAAGGGGGCCTAGTGCCAAAAACATTCAGTACTTC.

This clonotype was counted between two and nine times. The chain is built from TRBV20-1 and TRBJ1-3; D is ambiguous. This CDR3 comprises 14 residues. CDR1 is DFQATT, CDR2 SNEGSKA, per germline (reference sequence). Trimming cost V 0 bases and J 3 bases, with 9 bases left between them. This CDR3 is CSARDRAGGNTIYF. In DNA, the CDR3 is TGCAGTGCTAGAGATCGGGCAGGTGGAAACACCATATATTTT.

Of note for this clonotype: The germline gene is not matched at one end of the junction; a read error may be the cause. The J gene is TRBJ2-5, the V gene TRBV2; D gene unclear. Germline loops: CDR1 SNHLY, CDR2 FYNNEI. This CDR3 has 11 amino acids. The DNA for the CDR3 is TGTGCCAGCAGTCCCGCAGAGGCCCAGTACTTC. Translated, it gives CASSPAEAQYF.

On this clonotype itself: One junction end does not reproduce the germline sequence, and a read error may be involved. The J gene is TRBJ2-1, the V gene TRBV11-2; 11 bases line up with TRBD2. There are 16 residues in the CDR3. Germline V gene lookup returns CDR1 SGHAT and CDR2 FQNNGV. CDR3: CASSLSGGASYNEQFF. For the CDR3, the DNA is TGCGCCAGCAGCCTTAGCGGGGGGGCATCCTACAATGAGCAGTTCTTC. Looking up the rest from reference TRBV11-2 and TRBJ2-1 gives the full variable domain: EAGVAQSPRYKIIEKRQSVAFWCNPISGHATLYWYQQILGQGPKLLIQFQNNGVVDDSQLPKDRFSAERLKGVDSTLKIQPAKLEDSAVYLCASSLSGGASYNEQFFGPGTRLTVL.

This clonotype occurred a few times. The chain employs TRBV9 and TRBJ2-3, with TRBD2 matching over 8 bases. Unmatched junction bases numbered 10, after V lost 3 bases and J lost 4 bases. Germline V gene sequence: CDR1 SGDLS, CDR2 YYNGEE. The CDR3 is 16 amino acids. CDR3 bases: TGTGCCAGCAGCGCCTACGGGGGGGGCATATCAGATACGCAGTATTTT. Its protein is CASSAYGGGISDTQYF. Drawing the rest from reference TRBV9 and TRBJ2-3, the complete variable domain is DSGVTQTPKHLITATGQRVTLRCSPRSGDLSVYWYQQSLDQGLQFLIQYYNGEERAKGNILERFSAQQFPDLHSELNLSSLELGDSALYFCASSAYGGGISDTQYFGPGTRLTVL.

Worth noting for this clonotype: This sequence may be a read error, since a much larger clone differs from it by one base. The CDR3, as DNA: TGCAGTACTAGAGATGGAGGGGCGGGCGTCGAGCAGTACTTC. Translated: CSTRDGGAGVEQYF. This sequence joins TRBV20-1 and TRBJ2-7; D is perhaps TRBD2 (6 bases). Germline CDR1 is DFQATT and CDR2 is SNEGSKA (reference sequence). The CDR3 covers 14 residues.

The chain has TRBV6-1 and TRBJ2-1; 8 bases match TRBD2. The J call may be in error: the DNA end matches TRBJ2-7 better. This CDR3 is 17 amino acids long. In germline, CDR1 is MNHNS, CDR2 SASEGT. The CDR3 DNA follows: TGTGCCAGCCGCGGCCTAGCGGGTCTAGGGTCCTACAATGAGCAGTACTTC. This sequence encodes CASRGLAGLGSYNEQYF.

The V gene is TRBV21-1, the J gene TRBJ2-2; the table's D call, TRBD1, was not checked against the DNA. TRBV21-1 is given as a pseudogene. This CDR3 spans 17 amino acids. CDR3: CASSKGDRGRRTGELFF. The CDR3, as DNA: TGTGCCAGCAGCAAAGGGGACAGGGGTAGGAGGACCGGGGAGCTGTTTTTT.